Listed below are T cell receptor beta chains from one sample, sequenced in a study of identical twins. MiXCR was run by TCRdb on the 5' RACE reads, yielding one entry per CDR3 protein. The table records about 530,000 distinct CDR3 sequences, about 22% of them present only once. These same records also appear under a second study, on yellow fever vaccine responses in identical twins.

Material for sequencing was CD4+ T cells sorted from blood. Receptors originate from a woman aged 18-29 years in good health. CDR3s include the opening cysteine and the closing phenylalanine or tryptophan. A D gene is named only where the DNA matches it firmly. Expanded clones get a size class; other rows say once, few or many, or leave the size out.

cdr3_aa: CASSVSQGTQYF; clone_size: NA; d_call: NA; j_call: TRBJ2-5; v_call: TRBV25-1
cdr3_aa: CSAQEVAAQHF; clone_size: few; d_call: NA; j_call: TRBJ1-5; v_call: TRBV20-1
cdr3_aa: CSARGIGLAGMNTQYF; clone_size: many; d_call: TRBD2; j_call: TRBJ2-3; v_call: TRBV20-1
cdr3_aa: CATSGAANTGELFF; clone_size: many; d_call: NA; j_call: TRBJ2-2; v_call: TRBV24-1
cdr3_aa: CATAGGVGGPVSSYEQYF; clone_size: NA; d_call: NA; j_call: TRBJ2-7; v_call: TRBV19
cdr3_aa: CASSQDLGLYGYTF; clone_size: few; d_call: NA; j_call: TRBJ1-2; v_call: TRBV3-1
cdr3_aa: CASSLTSGGQGSTGELFF; clone_size: NA; d_call: NA; j_call: TRBJ2-2; v_call: TRBV5-1
cdr3_aa: CASSQPPQGPFF; clone_size: NA; d_call: NA; j_call: TRBJ2-1; v_call: TRBV6-5
cdr3_aa: CAISEPSLVAFF; clone_size: few; d_call: NA; j_call: TRBJ2-1; v_call: TRBV10-3
cdr3_aa: CASSGLAVNNEQFF; clone_size: NA; d_call: TRBD2; j_call: TRBJ2-1; v_call: TRBV2
cdr3_aa: CASSESARWTQYF; clone_size: NA; d_call: NA; j_call: TRBJ2-5; v_call: TRBV25-1
cdr3_aa: CAINGAPTDTQYF; clone_size: NA; d_call: NA; j_call: TRBJ2-3; v_call: TRBV10-3
cdr3_aa: CATRTEAASYEQYF; clone_size: few; d_call: NA; j_call: TRBJ2-7; v_call: TRBV10-3
cdr3_aa: CASSLSRLTVNTGELFF; clone_size: few; d_call: NA; j_call: TRBJ2-2; v_call: TRBV12-3/TRBV12-4
cdr3_aa: CASREANTGELFF; clone_size: few; d_call: NA; j_call: TRBJ2-2; v_call: TRBV7-9
cdr3_aa: CASSQGPLTSGQETQYF; clone_size: NA; d_call: TRBD2; j_call: TRBJ2-5; v_call: TRBV4-1
cdr3_aa: CASKNAKNTGELFF; clone_size: few; d_call: NA; j_call: TRBJ2-2; v_call: TRBV11-1
cdr3_aa: CASSHHTDTQYF; clone_size: few; d_call: NA; j_call: TRBJ2-3; v_call: TRBV3-1
cdr3_aa: CASSFLEGRGETQYF; clone_size: NA; d_call: NA; j_call: TRBJ2-5; v_call: TRBV5-1
cdr3_aa: CASSAGGWTDTQYF; clone_size: NA; d_call: NA; j_call: TRBJ2-3; v_call: TRBV9
cdr3_aa: CSVVTGGASEQYF; clone_size: many; d_call: TRBD1; j_call: TRBJ2-7; v_call: TRBV29-1
cdr3_aa: CASSLVGAGSTDTQYF; clone_size: NA; d_call: NA; j_call: TRBJ2-3; v_call: TRBV28
cdr3_aa: CASTRIPSGGTGELFF; clone_size: NA; d_call: TRBD2; j_call: TRBJ2-2; v_call: TRBV5-1
cdr3_aa: CSAKGQSATYEQYF; clone_size: few; d_call: TRBD1; j_call: TRBJ2-7; v_call: TRBV29-1
cdr3_aa: CASSLAGPRTDTQYF; clone_size: few; d_call: NA; j_call: TRBJ2-3; v_call: TRBV5-1
cdr3_aa: CASSPPGTGSETQYF; clone_size: few; d_call: TRBD1; j_call: TRBJ2-5; v_call: TRBV3-1
cdr3_aa: CASRLQRGAYNEQFF; clone_size: NA; d_call: NA; j_call: TRBJ2-1; v_call: TRBV2
cdr3_aa: CASRGPLRDEQFF; clone_size: NA; d_call: NA; j_call: TRBJ2-1; v_call: TRBV25-1
cdr3_aa: CSASGALDYEQYF; clone_size: NA; d_call: NA; j_call: TRBJ2-7; v_call: TRBV20-1
cdr3_aa: CASSPRISGANVLTF; clone_size: NA; d_call: NA; j_call: TRBJ2-6; v_call: TRBV28
cdr3_aa: CASSRDRITDTQYF; clone_size: NA; d_call: NA; j_call: TRBJ2-3; v_call: TRBV5-6
cdr3_aa: CASSSTGTDYEQYF; clone_size: once; d_call: TRBD1; j_call: TRBJ2-7; v_call: TRBV6-1
cdr3_aa: CASSEVSGGISTDTQYF; clone_size: NA; d_call: TRBD2; j_call: TRBJ2-3; v_call: TRBV6-1
cdr3_aa: CASSRVGQGDSPLHF; clone_size: NA; d_call: TRBD1; j_call: TRBJ1-6; v_call: TRBV5-1
cdr3_aa: CASSPRDYGARFGNEQFF; clone_size: few; d_call: TRBD2; j_call: TRBJ2-1; v_call: TRBV11-1
cdr3_aa: CASSRGTTRGQPQHF; clone_size: NA; d_call: NA; j_call: TRBJ1-5; v_call: TRBV3-1
cdr3_aa: CASSLVPGLAGGSSYNEQFF; clone_size: NA; d_call: TRBD2; j_call: TRBJ2-1; v_call: TRBV5-6
cdr3_aa: CASSPLQGGEQYF; clone_size: once; d_call: NA; j_call: TRBJ2-7; v_call: TRBV5-1